The 4 T cell receptor beta chains reported below all come from one sample, sequenced in a study of technical replicates of blood from a few donors. This table comes from immunoSEQ multiplex PCR, and its TCRdb copy is limited to in-frame clones, with some not included. The sample lists 85,000 or so clones, 94% occurring once. Sequencing was carried out using T cells isolated from PBMCs. The receptors come from a human donor in good health.

V is TRBV27 and J is TRBJ2-7; 7 nucleotides align to TRBD1. CDR3 length: 15 amino acids. CDR1 is MNHEY, CDR2 SMNVEV, per germline (reference sequence). V dropped 2 bases and J dropped 7; count of bases not matched to a gene: 11. The CDR3 sequence is CASSLVRQGRREQYF. CDR3 coding DNA: TGTGCCAGCAGTTTAGTAAGACAGGGTAGGCGGGAGCAGTACTTC.

The chain couples TRBV19 to TRBJ1-1; D is unresolved. The germline V and J ends were trimmed by 5 bases and 8 bases, with 12 bases remaining between them. The CDR3 runs to 12 residues. Germline CDR1 reads LNHDA; CDR2 reads SQIVND (reference sequence). The CDR3 DNA reads as TGTGCCAGTAGTTTCAAAGACTTGGAAGCTTTCTTT. This sequence encodes CASSFKDLEAFF.

This chain uses TRBV7-9 with TRBJ1-1; D possibly corresponds to TRBD1 (5 bases). Between the trimmed V and J ends, which lost 5 bases and 4 bases, there was a span of 14 bases. The CDR3 covers 14 residues. Germline CDR1 reads SEHNR; CDR2 reads FQNEAQ (reference sequence). The CDR3 loop reads CASSPTTGGTEAFF. CDR3 sequence (DNA): TGTGCCAGCAGCCCTACGACGGGGGGCACTGAAGCTTTCTTT.

CDR3 coding DNA: TGCGCCAGCAGTGGTATTAGCGGGGGGGCTGCGGTGAAAGCTAGCACAGATACGCAGTATTTT. Its translation is CASSGISGGAAVKASTDTQYF. The chain uses TRBV10-2 and TRBJ2-3, with 11 positions matching TRBD2. V was pared by 4 bases and J by 0 bases, with 18 bases of the junction left unmatched. The CDR3 is made up of 21 amino acids. Looked up from germline, CDR1 is WSHSY and CDR2 is SAAADI.